This record concerns one T cell receptor (beta chain) sequence. What it binds is unknown. The entirety of the isolated RNA underwent reverse transcription, so expressed TCRB transcripts were sequenced. Sequencing used immunoSEQ multiplex PCR; TCRdb keeps in-frame clones, though not all of them. The sample contains around 430,000 clones, around 30% of which appear only once. This entry belongs to a study of beta chain features in type 1 diabetes. Findings and limits, study-wide: VDJ junctions sequenced from type 1 diabetes patients showed fewer insertions and more deletions. In patients and controls equally, PCR might favor templates that are shorter. The study found moderately but significantly shorter TCRB CDR3s in all four CD4+ subsets of Type 1 diabetes patients.

This CDR3 has 15 amino acids. Germline V gene sequence: CDR1 MNHNS, CDR2 SASEGT. J was trimmed by 7 bases and V by 5 bases; bases with no gene match: 7. The chain employs TRBV6-1 and TRBJ2-1; 11 nucleotides align to TRBD2. The sample taken for sequencing was naive CD4+ T cells from blood. This TCR was recovered from a man younger than 30 in good health. CDR3 in amino acids: CASSPTSGRRNEQFF. CDR3 DNA sequence: TGTGCCAGCAGTCCAACTAGCGGGAGAAGGAATGAGCAGTTCTTC.